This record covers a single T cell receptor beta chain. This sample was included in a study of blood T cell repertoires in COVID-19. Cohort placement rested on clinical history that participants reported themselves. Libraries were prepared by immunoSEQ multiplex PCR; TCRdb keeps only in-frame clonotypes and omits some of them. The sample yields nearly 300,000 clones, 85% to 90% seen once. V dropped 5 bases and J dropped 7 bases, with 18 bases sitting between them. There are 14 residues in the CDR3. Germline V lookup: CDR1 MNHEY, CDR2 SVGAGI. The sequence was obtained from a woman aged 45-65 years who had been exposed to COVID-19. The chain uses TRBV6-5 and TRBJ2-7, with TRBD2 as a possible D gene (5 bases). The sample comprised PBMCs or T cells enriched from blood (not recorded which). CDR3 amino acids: CASSLARDLREQYF. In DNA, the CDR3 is TGTGCCAGCAGTCTGGCGAGGGATCTACGGGAGCAGTACTTC.